This TCR beta chain was found in a study of CD8+ T cells in alopecia areata. Researchers gathered lesional scalp punch biopsies and peripheral blood from patients with alopecia areata. The sample holds a few counts of this clone. Isolated RNA was reverse transcribed into cDNA used as the sequencing template. Some clones are missing from TCRdb's copy, which holds only in-frame ones; the method was immunoSEQ multiplex PCR. The data show 65,000 to 100,000 clones, roughly half seen once. Material: NKG2D-high CD8+ T cells sorted from blood. This sequence was found in a human donor with alopecia areata.

Written as DNA, the CDR3 is TGTGCCAGCAACGTTAACGGGGGGAGCAATCAGCCCCAGCATTTT. The encoded protein is CASNVNGGSNQPQHF. The chain joins TRBV27 to TRBJ1-5; possible D gene TRBD1, 5 bases. Germline loops: CDR1 MNHEY, CDR2 SMNVEV (reference sequence). This CDR3 contains 15 residues. Trimming stripped 7 bases from V and 1 base from J, with 14 bases between.